These 19 T cell receptor beta chains were all obtained from the same sample, sequenced in a study of technical replicates of blood from a handful of donors. The protocol was immunoSEQ multiplex PCR, while the TCRdb copy is restricted to in-frame clones and leaves out a portion. Among some 63,000 clones, roughly 89% were seen once, and the ten largest hold about 5%. The sequencing input was PBMCs. These receptor sequences come from a human donor in good health. Some clones in this sample may be carry-over from other donors' samples.

The V and J genes are TRBV6-6 and TRBJ1-3, with D possibly being TRBD1 (5 bases). The V gene lost 5 bases and the J gene lost 1 base, with 12 bases spanning the gap. The germline gives CDR1 MNHNY, CDR2 SVGAGI (reference sequence). This CDR3 is 15 amino acids long. The CDR3 sequence is CASSQQGESGNTIYF. The CDR3 nucleotides are TGTGCCAGCAGTCAACAAGGGGAATCTGGAAACACCATATATTTT.

V and J are TRBV5-4 and TRBJ2-4, with a tentative D call TRBD2 (5 bases). The CDR3 totals 15 residues. The germline V and J ends were trimmed by 2 bases and 8 bases, with 17 bases remaining between them. Germline V CDR1 and CDR2: SGHNT, YYREEE (reference sequence). The CDR3 DNA reads as TGTGCCAGCAGCTTAACCGGGTCCCTCGGGGACATTCAGTACTTC. Translating it yields CASSLTGSLGDIQYF. Combining the CDR3 with reference TRBV5-4 and TRBJ2-4 gives the whole variable domain ETGVTQSPTHLIKTRGQQVTLRCSSQSGHNTVSWYQQALGQGPQFIFQYYREEENGRGNFPPRFSGLQFPNYSSELNVNALELDDSALYLCASSLTGSLGDIQYFGAGTRLSVL.

This chain uses TRBV7-2 with TRBJ1-4, with TRBD1 matching over 11 bases. V was clipped by 3 bases and J by 8 bases; unmatched bases: 2. Germline V lookup: CDR1 SGHTA, CDR2 FQGNSA. The CDR3 covers 14 residues. The chain's CDR3 is CASSLDRGREKLFF. CDR3 DNA: TGTGCCAGCAGCTTGGACAGGGGGCGGGAAAAACTGTTTTTT.

The V gene is TRBV6-5, the J gene TRBJ1-6, with D uncertain. From germline, CDR1 is MNHEY and CDR2 SVGAGI. This CDR3 has 12 residues. The ends were cut back, 6 bases at V and 10 bases at J, with 10 bases in the middle. CDR3 bases: TGTGCCAGCAGGTCTACAGCCTCACCCCTCCACTTT. Protein: CASRSTASPLHF.

V is TRBV2 and J is TRBJ2-3; maybe TRBD2 (5 bases). The germline CDR1 and CDR2 sequences are SNHLY and FYNNEI. This CDR3 has 14 residues. The V end was cut by 4 bases, the J end by 6 bases, with 14 bases between. CDR3 sequence reads: CASSVFTSGDTQYF. CDR3 nucleotide sequence: TGTGCCAGCAGTGTGTTTACTAGTGGGGATACGCAGTATTTT.

The chain is built from TRBV7-2 and TRBJ2-7; D unresolved. CDR1 SGHTA and CDR2 FQGNSA come from the germline V gene. The CDR3 contains 14 residues. Trimming removed 1 base from V and 2 bases from J, with 9 bases in between. CDR3 bases: TGTGCCAGCAGCTTAGGTCCAGAAACCTACGAGCAGTACTTC. Protein sequence: CASSLGPETYEQYF. Full variable domain (remainder filled in from reference TRBV7-2 and TRBJ2-7): GAGVSQSPSNKVTEKGKDVELRCDPISGHTALYWYRQSLGQGLEFLIYFQGNSAPDKSGLPSDRFSAERTGGSVSTLTIQRTQQEDSAVYLCASSLGPETYEQYFGPGTRLTVT.

The chain couples TRBV4-1 to TRBJ1-5, with D perhaps matching TRBD1 (5 bases). In germline, CDR1 is MGHRA, CDR2 YSYEKL. Trimming left V 1 base short and J 6 bases short, with 13 bases between. The CDR3 totals 15 residues. The CDR3 is CASSQAMWGGQPQHF. In DNA, the CDR3 is TGCGCCAGCAGCCAAGCGATGTGGGGCGGTCAGCCCCAGCATTTT.

In DNA form, the CDR3 reads TGTGCCAGCTCAGACAACTACGAGCAGTACTTC. Protein sequence: CASSDNYEQYF. The rearrangement joins TRBV18 to TRBJ2-7, with D unclear. Trimming stripped 5 bases from V and 3 bases from J, with 5 bases between. CDR1 is KGHSH and CDR2 is LQKENI in the germline V gene. The CDR3 sequence is 11 residues long.

V is TRBV19 and J is TRBJ2-3, with a weak D call TRBD1 (6 bases). Per the germline V gene, CDR1 is LNHDA and CDR2 is SQIVND (reference sequence). There are 12 residues in the CDR3. Trimming took off 8 bases at V and 3 bases at J, with 9 bases between the two ends. CDR3 sequence reads: CASGDKTDTQYF. The DNA for the CDR3 is TGTGCCAGTGGGGACAAGACAGATACGCAGTATTTT.

The chain carries TRBV18 and TRBJ1-2, with 8 bases identical to TRBD1. Germline values: CDR1 KGHSH, CDR2 LQKENI. V gave up 2 bases and J gave up 2 bases; unmatched junction bases: 10. This CDR3 has 17 amino acids. In DNA form, the CDR3 reads TGTGCCAGCTCACCAGGGCAGGGGGCCGGCACCAACTATGGCTACACCTTC. Encoded protein: CASSPGQGAGTNYGYTF.

V gene TRBV6-1 combines with J gene TRBJ2-2; D unresolved. This CDR3 is 14 amino acids long. The V end was cut by 8 bases, the J end by 1 base, with 11 bases between. The germline V gene has CDR1 MNHNS and CDR2 SASEGT. CDR3 nucleotide sequence: TGTGCCAGCCGAGAACAGCAGAACACCGGGGAGCTGTTTTTT. This codes for CASREQQNTGELFF.

V is TRBV2 and J is TRBJ1-6; the match to TRBD1 covers 8 bases. The CDR3 extends over 15 amino acids. The V and J ends lost 8 bases and 4 bases, in that order; junction bases with no gene match: 7. Germline V gene sequence: CDR1 SNHLY, CDR2 FYNNEI. CDR3 coding DNA: TGTGCCAGCCGGACAGGGTGGGATTATAATTCACCCCTCCACTTT. It yields the protein CASRTGWDYNSPLHF.

The chain carries TRBV11-2 and TRBJ2-3, with 8 bases matching TRBD2. Germline CDR1 SGHAT, CDR2 FQNNGV. V was clipped by 5 bases and J by 1 base; unmatched bases: 11. The CDR3 loop spans 17 amino acids. CDR3 sequence (DNA): TGTGCCAGCAGCCGCCGGGGGGGGATCGGTGGCACAGATACGCAGTATTTT. Translated, it gives CASSRRGGIGGTDTQYF.

CDR3: CASSLGTGPNQPQHF. As DNA, the CDR3 is TGTGCCAGCAGCCTAGGGACAGGACCTAATCAGCCCCAGCATTTT. The chain combines TRBV2 with TRBJ1-5; 8 bases match TRBD1. The V gene's germline CDR1 is SNHLY and CDR2 FYNNEI. V dropped 6 bases and J dropped 4; count of bases not matched to a gene: 8. This CDR3 has 15 residues.

V usage is TRBV2 and J usage is TRBJ2-3, with 10 bases lining up with TRBD2. V was clipped by 8 bases and J by 6 bases; unmatched bases: 11. The CDR3 covers 15 residues. CDR1 and CDR2 (germline): SNHLY, FYNNEI. CDR3 DNA sequence: TGTGCCAGCCGGGCACTAGCGGGGATCGTGGATACGCAGTATTTT. It specifies CASRALAGIVDTQYF.

The chain is built from TRBV10-3 and TRBJ2-6, with 9 positions matching TRBD1. From germline, CDR1 is ENHRY and CDR2 SYGVKD. The ends lost 6 bases at V and 0 bases at J; junction bases unmatched: 12. The CDR3 spans 19 residues. The DNA of the CDR3 is TGTGCCATCAGACCAGGGTATGGACAGGGGAACTCTGGGGCCAACGTCCTGACTTTC. This codes for CAIRPGYGQGNSGANVLTF.

The V and J genes are TRBV7-8 and TRBJ1-5; D gene uncertain. This CDR3 is built from 15 residues. Germline lookup yields CDR1 SGHVS and CDR2 FQNEAQ. Trimming removed 1 base from V and 9 bases from J, with 16 bases in between. The CDR3 loop is CASSLGRGRTAPQHF. The DNA of the CDR3 is TGTGCCAGCAGCTTAGGTCGAGGGCGAACGGCGCCCCAGCATTTT.

This clone was found a few times. The V and J genes are TRBV29-1 and TRBJ1-1; D ambiguous. V gave up 7 bases and J gave up 2 bases, with 11 bases separating them. Germline lookup yields CDR1 SQVTM and CDR2 ANQGSEA. This CDR3 has 12 residues. The CDR3 DNA sequence: TGCAGCGCCGACAAACTCAACACTGAAGCTTTCTTT. Its translation: CSADKLNTEAFF.

The V gene is TRBV29-1, the J gene TRBJ2-7; 10 nucleotides match TRBD1. This CDR3 is 14 amino acids long. The germline V gene encodes CDR1 SQVTM and CDR2 ANQGSEA. The V gene end was trimmed by 3 bases and the J gene end by 6 bases; junction bases not matched to a gene: 8. CDR3: CSVDFGTGVSEQYF. In DNA, the CDR3 is TGCAGCGTTGATTTTGGGACAGGGGTATCCGAGCAGTACTTC.